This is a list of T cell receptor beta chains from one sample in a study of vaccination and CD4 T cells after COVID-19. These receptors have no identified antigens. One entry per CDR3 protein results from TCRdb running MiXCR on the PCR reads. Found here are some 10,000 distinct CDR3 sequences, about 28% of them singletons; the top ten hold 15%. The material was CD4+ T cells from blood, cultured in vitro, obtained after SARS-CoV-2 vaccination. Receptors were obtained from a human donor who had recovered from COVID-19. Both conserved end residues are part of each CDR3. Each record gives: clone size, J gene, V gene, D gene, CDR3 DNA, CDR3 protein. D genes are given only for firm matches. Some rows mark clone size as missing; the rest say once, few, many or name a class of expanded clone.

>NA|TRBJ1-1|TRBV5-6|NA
TGTGCCAGCAGCTTGGGAGGGGGACTGGACACTGAAGCTTTCTTT
CASSLGGGLDTEAFF
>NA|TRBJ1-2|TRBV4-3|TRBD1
TGCGCCAGCAGCCTTACACAGGGGGCGGTCACTGGCTACACCTTC
CASSLTQGAVTGYTF
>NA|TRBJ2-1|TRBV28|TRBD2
TGTGCCAGCAGTTTGTCAAGCGGGAGGCACAATGAGCAGTTCTTC
CASSLSSGRHNEQFF
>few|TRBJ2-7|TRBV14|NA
TGTGCCAGCAGCCAAGATCGATGGAGTTACGAGCAGTACTTC
CASSQDRWSYEQYF
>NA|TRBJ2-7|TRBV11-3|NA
TGTGCCAGCAGCCACGGGGGCCAGGGGCTGGAGCAGTACTTC
CASSHGGQGLEQYF
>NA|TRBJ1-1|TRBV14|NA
TGTGCCAGCAGCCAAGATAGGTTTTCGACAGGCATGAACACTGAAGCTTTCTTT
CASSQDRFSTGMNTEAFF
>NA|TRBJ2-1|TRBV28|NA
TGTGCCAGCAGTTTGGTGGGGACTGGCCTGAGCGCGTTCTTC
CASSLVGTGLSAFF
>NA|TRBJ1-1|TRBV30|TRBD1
TGTGCCTGGAGTGCCAGGACAGGAGTTGACACTGAAGCTTTCTTT
CAWSARTGVDTEAFF
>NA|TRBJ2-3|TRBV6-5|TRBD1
TGTGCCAGCAGTTTACAGGGGAGCACAGATACGCAGTATTTT
CASSLQGSTDTQYF
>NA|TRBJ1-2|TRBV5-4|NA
TGTGCCAGCAGCAGGAGGGGGGTAAACTATGGCTACACCTTC
CASSRRGVNYGYTF
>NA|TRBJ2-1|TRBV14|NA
TGTGCCAGCAGCCGTGGGGGGCCCTCCTACAATGAGCAGTTCTTC
CASSRGGPSYNEQFF
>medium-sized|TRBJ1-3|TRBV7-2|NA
TGTGCCAGCAGCCCTTCTTACCTTACGTCTGGAAACACCATATATTTT
CASSPSYLTSGNTIYF
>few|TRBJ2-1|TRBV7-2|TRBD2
TGTGCCAGCAGCTTAGCGCTAGCGGGAGAAAAGAGTCGGTTCTTC
CASSLALAGEKSRFF
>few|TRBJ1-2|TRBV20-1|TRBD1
TGCAGTGCCACCTCCGGGACAGGCTATGGCTACACCTTC
CSATSGTGYGYTF
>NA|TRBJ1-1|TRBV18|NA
TGTGCCAGCTCACGCACCCTTGGGCAGGGGGAAGCTTTCTTT
CASSRTLGQGEAFF
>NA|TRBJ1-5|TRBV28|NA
TGTGCCAGCAGTCCCATCAGGGGTAACCTCGTCAGTAGCAATCAGCCCCAGCATTTT
CASSPIRGNLVSSNQPQHF
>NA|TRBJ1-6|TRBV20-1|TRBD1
TGCAGTGCTAGACTACAACAGGGGGGCAATTCACCCCTCCACTTT
CSARLQQGGNSPLHF
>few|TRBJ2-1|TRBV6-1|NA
TGTGCCAGCACCAAAACAGGGGGGGCTGGGAATGAGCAGTTCTTC
CASTKTGGAGNEQFF
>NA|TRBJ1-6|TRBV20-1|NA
TGCAGTGCTAGCCCATCCACACCAAGCTCCTATAATTCACCCCTCCACTTT
CSASPSTPSSYNSPLHF
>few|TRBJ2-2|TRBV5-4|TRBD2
TGTGCCAGCAGAGATGGGACTAGCGGGAGGTATACCGGGGAGCTGTTTTTT
CASRDGTSGRYTGELFF